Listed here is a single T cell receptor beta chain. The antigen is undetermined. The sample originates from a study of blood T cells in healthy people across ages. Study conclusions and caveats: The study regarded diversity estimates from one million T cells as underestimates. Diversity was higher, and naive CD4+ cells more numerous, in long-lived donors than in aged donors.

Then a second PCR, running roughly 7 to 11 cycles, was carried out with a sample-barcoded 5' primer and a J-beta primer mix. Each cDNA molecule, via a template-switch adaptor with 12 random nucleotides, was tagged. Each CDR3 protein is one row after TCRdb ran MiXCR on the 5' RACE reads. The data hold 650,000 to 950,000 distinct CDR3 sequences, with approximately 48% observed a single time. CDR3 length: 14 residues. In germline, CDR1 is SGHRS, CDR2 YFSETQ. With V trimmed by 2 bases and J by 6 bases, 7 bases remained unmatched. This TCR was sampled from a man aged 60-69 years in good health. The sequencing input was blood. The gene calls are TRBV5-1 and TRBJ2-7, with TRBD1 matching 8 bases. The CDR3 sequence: CASSFGTGVGEQYF. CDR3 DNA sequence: TGCGCCAGCAGCTTCGGGACAGGAGTCGGCGAGCAGTACTTC.